Each of the 26 T cell receptor beta chains below was sequenced from the same sample in a study of blood T cell repertoires in COVID-19. Data came from immunoSEQ multiplex PCR; TCRdb stores just in-frame clones and leaves some out. The sample shows a few hundred thousand clones, over 75% of them seen only once. Specimen: PBMCs or T cells enriched from blood (not recorded which). These receptors originate from a woman aged 55-70 years who had recovered from COVID-19.

This sequence joins TRBV5-4 and TRBJ1-1; TRBD1 might be the D (6 bases). V was trimmed by 3 bases and J by 0 bases, leaving 15 bases between them. The CDR3 is 16 amino acids. Germline CDR1 reads SGHNT; CDR2 reads YYREEE (reference sequence). Here the CDR3 reads CASSYGAGAVNTEAFF. The DNA for the CDR3 is TGTGCCAGCAGCTATGGTGCGGGGGCCGTGAACACTGAAGCTTTCTTT.

The chain carries TRBV27 and TRBJ2-2; 7 bases align to TRBD2. Germline V CDR1 and CDR2: MNHEY, SMNVEV (reference sequence). V was clipped by 3 bases and J by 5 bases; unmatched bases: 3. The CDR3 consists of 14 residues. The CDR3 sequence: CASSFWGGTGELFF. DNA for the CDR3: TGTGCCAGCAGTTTTTGGGGGGGGACCGGGGAGCTGTTTTTT.

The chain has TRBV19 and TRBJ2-2, with no clear D. V dropped 8 bases and J dropped 5 bases, with 9 bases sitting between them. The CDR3 consists of 12 residues. Looked up from germline, CDR1 is LNHDA and CDR2 is SQIVND (reference sequence). CDR3: CASPRVTGELFF. The CDR3 coding sequence is TGTGCCAGTCCCCGGGTGACCGGGGAGCTGTTTTTT.

The chain carries TRBV14 and TRBJ2-6, with 8 nucleotides matching TRBD1. Germline CDR1 and CDR2: SGHDN and FVKESK. The CDR3 covers 19 residues. J gave up 4 bases and V 4 bases, and 15 bases lay outside the gene matches. The CDR3 DNA is TGTGCCAGCAGCCCCCAGACAGGGGCCAAGAGGGTCGGGGCCAACGTCCTGACTTTC. Translation gives CASSPQTGAKRVGANVLTF.

The chain carries TRBV19 and TRBJ2-2; 14 nucleotides match TRBD2. The V gene end was trimmed by 7 bases and the J gene end by 4 bases; junction bases not matched to a gene: 8. The CDR3 is made up of 17 amino acids. From germline, CDR1 is LNHDA and CDR2 SQIVND (reference sequence). The CDR3 region is CASTVGTSGSITGELFF. In DNA form, the CDR3 reads TGTGCCAGTACCGTCGGGACTAGCGGGAGTATCACCGGGGAGCTGTTTTTT.

CDR3 nucleotides: TGTGCCAGCTCACCACCGGGACAGGGCGGTGGAAAACTGTTTTTT. This gives the protein CASSPPGQGGGKLFF. The rearrangement uses TRBV18 and TRBJ1-4; TRBD1 matches 9 bases. In germline, CDR1 is KGHSH, CDR2 LQKENI. This CDR3 spans 15 amino acids. After removal of 0 bases from V and 10 bases from J, the junction contained 6 bases not matched to a gene.

CDR3 in DNA: TGTGCCAGCAGCCAAAGGCCGACAGGGGGGACCGACGAGACCCAGTACTTC. It codes for CASSQRPTGGTDETQYF. The chain is built from TRBV4-2 and TRBJ2-5; 9 nucleotides agree with TRBD1. Germline lookup yields CDR1 LGHNA and CDR2 YNFKEQ. Trimming at V came to 2 bases and at J to 5 bases, leaving 12 bases not matched to a gene. This CDR3 is built from 17 residues.

The chain is built from TRBV5-1 and TRBJ2-3, with no clear D. Germline CDR1 is SGHRS and CDR2 is YFSETQ. V dropped 0 bases and J dropped 4 bases, with 12 bases sitting between them. CDR3 size: 15 residues. The chain's CDR3 is CASSLGRLGPDTQYF. CDR3 sequence (DNA): TGCGCCAGCAGCTTGGGGCGCCTGGGCCCAGATACGCAGTATTTT.

This rearrangement joins TRBV21-1 to TRBJ1-3; the DNA was not compared with TRBD1, the D call given in the table. TRBV21-1 is an annotated pseudogene. The CDR3 is 17 residues long. The CDR3 bases are TGTGCCAGCAGCAGATACAGACAGGGAAGTTATGAACACACCATATATTTT. It is translated as CASSRYRQGSYEHTIYF.

The J gene is TRBJ1-1, the V gene TRBV5-5, with 7 bases lining up with TRBD1. Looked up from germline, CDR1 is SGHKS and CDR2 is YYEKEE (reference sequence). The J segment lost 3 bases and the V segment lost 2 bases, leaving 13 bases of the junction unmatched. This CDR3 is built from 17 residues. The DNA of the CDR3 is TGTGCCAGCAGCTTTGTAGCCCGGACAGGCGGGTACACTGAAGCTTTCTTT. This sequence encodes CASSFVARTGGYTEAFF.

The chain is built from TRBV5-1 and TRBJ1-1, with 7 nucleotides matching TRBD1. Trimming at V came to 0 bases and at J to 4 bases, leaving 3 bases not matched to a gene. CDR3 length: 14 amino acids. CDR1 is SGHRS and CDR2 is YFSETQ in the germline V gene. CDR3 nucleotides: TGCGCCAGCAGCTTGGCGGGACAGCCCACTGAAGCTTTCTTT. This gives the protein CASSLAGQPTEAFF. Supplemented by reference TRBV5-1 and TRBJ1-1, the full variable domain reads KAGVTQTPRYLIKTRGQQVTLSCSPISGHRSVSWYQQTPGQGLQFLFEYFSETQRNKGNFPGRFSGRQFSNSRSEMNVSTLELGDSALYLCASSLAGQPTEAFFGQGTRLTVV.

This clone was seen just once. CDR3 protein: CASSERQSLNTEAFF. The DNA for the CDR3 is TGTGCCAGCAGTGAAAGACAGTCCTTGAACACTGAAGCTTTCTTT. J is TRBJ1-1 and V is TRBV6-1, with D tentatively TRBD1 (5 bases). This CDR3 contains 15 residues. Germline V gene sequence: CDR1 MNHNS, CDR2 SASEGT. Trimming removed 2 bases from V and 0 bases from J, with 10 bases in between.

The rearrangement links TRBV7-9 to TRBJ1-2, with D maybe TRBD1 (5 bases). The V and J ends lost 1 base and 0 bases respectively, with 6 bases between them. The CDR3 consists of 14 residues. The germline V gene has CDR1 SEHNR and CDR2 FQNEAQ (reference sequence). The CDR3 DNA reads as TGTGCCAGCAGCTTAGGGGGCGCTAACTATGGCTACACCTTC. Protein: CASSLGGANYGYTF.

This sequence joins TRBV7-9 and TRBJ1-2; perhaps TRBD1 as D (5 bases). V lost 2 bases to trimming and J lost 2 bases, with 9 bases between them. This CDR3 has 14 residues. Germline CDR1 reads SEHNR; CDR2 reads FQNEAQ (reference sequence). CDR3 loop: CASSLNHRNYGYTF. DNA of the CDR3: TGTGCCAGCAGCTTAAATCACAGGAACTATGGCTACACCTTC. The entire variable domain, with the rest obtained from reference TRBV7-9 and TRBJ1-2, is as follows: DTGVSQNPRHKITKRGQNVTFRCDPISEHNRLYWYRQTLGQGPEFLTYFQNEAQLEKSRLLSDRFSAERPKGSFSTLEIQRTEQGDSAMYLCASSLNHRNYGYTFGSGTRLTVV.

The genes are TRBV7-8 and TRBJ1-6; the D gene is possibly TRBD1 (5 bases). V lost 5 bases and J lost 7, with 12 bases in between. This CDR3 contains 14 residues. Germline lookup yields CDR1 SGHVS and CDR2 FQNEAQ. Written as DNA, the CDR3 is TGTGCCAGCAGCCCTTTGGACACAAATTCACCCCTCCACTTT. Its protein product is CASSPLDTNSPLHF.

The chain is built from TRBV6-6 and TRBJ1-2, with 9 positions matching TRBD1. Germline V gene lookup returns CDR1 MNHNY and CDR2 SVGAGI (reference sequence). V was pared by 0 bases and J by 10 bases, with 9 bases of the junction left unmatched. This CDR3 has 15 amino acids. The chain's CDR3 is CASSYSGIGTGYYTF. The CDR3 nucleotides read TGTGCCAGCAGTTACTCAGGGATTGGGACAGGGTACTACACCTTC.

The CDR3 nucleotides are TGTGCCAGCTCACCCAGCTGGGGCGGAACGAACACCGGGGAGCTGTTTTTT. It codes for CASSPSWGGTNTGELFF. The J gene is TRBJ2-2, the V gene TRBV18, with a tentative D call TRBD1 (5 bases). Trimming removed 3 bases at V and 0 bases at J, with 14 bases between. Germline CDR1 reads KGHSH; CDR2 reads LQKENI. The CDR3 totals 17 residues.

This clone was observed a handful of times. This chain connects TRBV5-1 to TRBJ1-5, with D uncertain. Deletions cut 5 bases from V and 11 bases from J, with 20 bases between. The CDR3 has 14 residues. From germline, CDR1 is SGHRS and CDR2 YFSETQ. The CDR3 protein is CASRGNREDEAQHF. The CDR3 coding sequence is TGCGCCAGCAGAGGTAATAGGGAGGACGAGGCCCAGCATTTT. Combining the CDR3 with reference TRBV5-1 and TRBJ1-5 gives the whole variable domain KAGVTQTPRYLIKTRGQQVTLSCSPISGHRSVSWYQQTPGQGLQFLFEYFSETQRNKGNFPGRFSGRQFSNSRSEMNVSTLELGDSALYLCASRGNREDEAQHFGDGTRLSIL.

The chain employs TRBV6-5 and TRBJ1-2, with D perhaps TRBD1 (5 bases). With 0 bases removed from V and 4 bases from J, the gap between germline ends came to 12 bases. The germline V gene encodes CDR1 MNHEY and CDR2 SVGAGI. The length of the CDR3 is 15 residues. This chain's CDR3 is CASSYSRTTLYGYTF. The CDR3 coding sequence is TGTGCCAGCAGTTACTCCCGGACAACACTCTATGGCTACACCTTC.

The chain links TRBV10-3 to TRBJ2-3; the D gene is possibly TRBD2 (7 bases). The CDR3 is made up of 14 amino acids. The V gene lost 6 bases and the J gene lost 3 bases, with 13 bases spanning the gap. CDR1 is ENHRY, CDR2 SYGVKD, per germline. CDR3 sequence reads: CAISREGGTDTQYF. The DNA of the CDR3 is TGTGCCATCAGCAGGGAGGGGGGGACAGATACGCAGTATTTT.

This sequence joins TRBV5-1 and TRBJ2-1; 11 nucleotides agree with TRBD2. Trimming took 3 bases from V and 6 from J; bases not matched to a gene: 5. This CDR3 comprises 15 residues. The germline gives CDR1 SGHRS, CDR2 YFSETQ. The CDR3 is CASSSKLAGGNEQFF. The CDR3 nucleotides read TGCGCCAGCAGCTCTAAGCTAGCGGGGGGCAATGAGCAGTTCTTC.

The CDR3, as DNA: TGTGCCAGCAGTGAAGATTGGGCCGGCAACTATGGCTACACCTTC. It translates to CASSEDWAGNYGYTF. This chain joins TRBV6-1 and TRBJ1-2, with D hard to call. CDR1 is MNHNS, CDR2 SASEGT, per germline. The V end was cut by 1 base, the J end by 2 bases, with 11 bases between. This CDR3 spans 15 amino acids.

V and J are TRBV19 and TRBJ1-1; D gene uncertain. This CDR3 comprises 12 residues. The germline V gene encodes CDR1 LNHDA and CDR2 SQIVND (reference sequence). V shed 4 bases and J shed 8 bases, with 11 bases lying between them. The CDR3 nucleotides read TGTGCCAGTAGTAGGGCGGGGTTCGAAGCTTTCTTT. It yields the protein CASSRAGFEAFF. The full variable domain, completed using reference TRBV19 and TRBJ1-1, is DGGITQSPKYLFRKEGQNVTLSCEQNLNHDAMYWYRQDPGQGLRLIYYSQIVNDFQKGDIAEGYSVSREKKESFPLTVTSAQKNPTAFYLCASSRAGFEAFFGQGTRLTVV.

The rearrangement links TRBV2 to TRBJ1-5; 9 nucleotides line up with TRBD1. The CDR3 is made up of 14 amino acids. The V gene's germline CDR1 is SNHLY and CDR2 FYNNEI. J lost 7 bases, V lost 4 bases, and 5 bases had no gene match. The CDR3 protein is CASSGDRARQPQHF. In nucleotides, the CDR3 is TGTGCCAGCAGTGGGGACAGGGCAAGGCAGCCCCAGCATTTT. Supplemented by reference TRBV2 and TRBJ1-5, the full variable domain reads EPEVTQTPSHQVTQMGQEVILRCVPISNHLYFYWYRQILGQKVEFLVSFYNNEISEKSEIFDDQFSVERPDGSNFTLKIRSTKLEDSAMYFCASSGDRARQPQHFGDGTRLSIL.

This clone was seen just once. The chain employs TRBV6-6 and TRBJ1-1; a possible D gene is TRBD1 (5 bases). Germline V gene data show CDR1 as MNHNY and CDR2 as SVGAGI (reference sequence). The CDR3 runs 14 residues. V was cut by 4 bases and J by 0 bases, with 9 bases left in between. The CDR3 DNA is TGTGCCAGCAGTTCCGGACACCTGAACACTGAAGCTTTCTTT. Translated: CASSSGHLNTEAFF.

The rearrangement joins TRBV4-2 to TRBJ1-1; TRBD1 might be the D (6 bases). The CDR3 has 15 amino acids. In germline, CDR1 is LGHNA, CDR2 YNFKEQ. V lost 1 base to trimming and J lost 4 bases, with 13 bases between them. The CDR3, as DNA: TGTGCCAGCAGCCAAGCAACGGGAGGGGGCACTGAAGCTTTCTTT. Translating it yields CASSQATGGGTEAFF.